The 4 T cell receptor beta chains presented below share a single source sample, sequenced in a study of T-cell reconstitution after alpha-beta-depleted transplantation in children. The TCRbeta library incorporated unique molecular identifiers. TCRdb ran MiXCR on the PCR reads and lists one entry per CDR3 protein. The table records 550,000 to 800,000 distinct CDR3 sequences, roughly 14% of them present only once. The sequences come from PBMCs, collected before TCRalphabeta/CD19-depleted stem cell transplant. All receptors derive from a girl aged 2-10 years with congenital amegakaryocytic thrombocytopenia, due to receive a stem cell transplant.

This clonotype was found a few times. CDR3 amino acids: CASSPRTQYF. Here the CDR3 DNA reads TGTGCCAGCAGTCCGCGGACCCAGTACTTC. The chain uses TRBV28 and TRBJ2-5; unclear D gene. This CDR3 region has 10 residues. From germline, CDR1 is MDHEN and CDR2 SYDVKM. V was shortened by 5 bases and J by 7 bases, with 5 bases between the two germline ends.

This clonotype turned up a few times. CDR3 sequence reads: CSARRSATDTQYF. In DNA form, the CDR3 reads TGCAGTGCTAGACGTAGCGCCACAGATACGCAGTATTTT. The rearrangement links TRBV20-1 to TRBJ2-3; D may be TRBD2 (5 bases). This CDR3 comprises 13 residues. V was pared by 2 bases and J by 2 bases, with 8 bases between. CDR1 is DFQATT, CDR2 SNEGSKA, per germline (reference sequence).

In this sample, this clonotype turned up many times. The chain is built from TRBV5-6 and TRBJ1-2; no firm D call. Germline values: CDR1 SGHDT, CDR2 YYEEEE. With 2 bases removed from V and 8 bases from J, the gap between germline ends came to 13 bases. The CDR3 runs to 13 residues. CDR3 DNA sequence: TGTGCCAGCAGCTTCCCCCGGATGGGAGGCTACACCTTC. It specifies CASSFPRMGGYTF. The variable domain in full, with the rest retrieved from reference TRBV5-6 and TRBJ1-2, is DAGVTQSPTHLIKTRGQQVTLRCSPKSGHDTVSWYQQALGQGPQFIFQYYEEEERQRGNFPDRFSGHQFPNYSSELNVNALLLGDSALYLCASSFPRMGGYTFGSGTRLTVV.

This chain links TRBV5-1 with TRBJ2-7; unclear D gene. CDR1 and CDR2 from the germline V gene are SGHRS and YFSETQ. The germline V and J ends were trimmed by 4 bases and 2 bases, with 13 bases remaining between them. CDR3 length equals 14 residues. CDR3 residues: CASSTDKQTYEQYF. The CDR3, as DNA: TGCGCCAGCAGCACGGATAAGCAAACCTACGAGCAGTACTTC.